The clone carrying this T cell receptor beta chain was seen more than once but under ten times. Its antigen is not identified. The sample comes from a study of T cell responses to AZD1222 COVID-19 vaccine. The study, taken as a whole, reports: AZD1222 recipients seropositive at baseline numbered only six or seven. Donors skewed white British and female; clonal diversity was possibly underestimated. With two AZD1222 doses given, Spike-specific TCR breadth and depth both rose.

Using immunoSEQ multiplex PCR, the repertoire was profiled, and TCRdb retains in-frame clones only, with some absent. Among around 170,000 clones listed, about 91% were seen once. The input for sequencing was peripheral blood, taken 28 days after the second AZD1222 dose. This clonotype was obtained from an adult who received the AZD1222 COVID-19 vaccine.

The CDR3 sequence is CASSETVYEQYF. The CDR3 DNA reads TGTGCCAGCAGCGAGACAGTCTACGAGCAGTACTTC. This chain uses TRBV7-9 with TRBJ2-7; tentatively, D is TRBD1 (5 bases). With 5 bases removed from V and 3 bases from J, the gap between germline ends came to 8 bases. The CDR3 sequence is 12 residues long. Germline values: CDR1 SEHNR, CDR2 FQNEAQ (reference sequence).